This entry is about one TCR beta chain. The sample comes from a study of blood T cell repertoires in COVID-19. Germline assignment: CDR1 MGHRA and CDR2 YSYEKL. The CDR3 totals 14 residues. The V gene end was trimmed by 1 base and the J gene end by 12 bases; junction bases not matched to a gene: 4. TCRdb keeps only in-frame clones here, not all; method: immunoSEQ multiplex PCR. The table records fewer than 450,000 clones, about 90% of them present only once. The chain employs TRBV4-1 and TRBJ2-1; 12 bases line up with TRBD2. Material for sequencing was peripheral blood. The TCR originated in a woman aged 18-30 years who had recovered from COVID-19. The CDR3 loop is CASSQGLAGVAQFF. CDR3 nucleotides: TGCGCCAGCAGCCAAGGACTAGCGGGAGTGGCGCAGTTCTTC.